A single TCR beta chain is shown here with its context. The sample originates from a study of T cells in Graves' hyperthyroidism and ophthalmopathy. The TCR beta CDR3 regions underwent amplification using RNA transcripts as the source. HTBI primers drove first-round RT-PCR of the TCR CDR3. TCRdb called the multiplex PCR reads again in MiXCR, with one record for every CDR3 protein. The repertoire includes roughly 350,000 distinct CDR3 sequences, about 14% of them detected once, and 15% to 20% sits in the top ten. Looked up from germline, CDR1 is MGHRA and CDR2 is YSYEKL. The CDR3 has 16 residues. The germline V and J ends were trimmed by 4 bases and 0 bases, with 12 bases remaining between them.

The sample was blood. The V and J genes are TRBV4-1 and TRBJ1-4; tentatively, D is TRBD1 (5 bases). This receptor was identified in a woman aged 25 to 39 with Graves' ophthalmopathy. The CDR3 is CASSPHAGATNEKLFF. Written as DNA, the CDR3 is TGCGCCAGCAGCCCCCACGCGGGGGCAACTAATGAAAAACTGTTTTTT.